This is a list of T cell receptor beta chains from one sample in a study of cytomegalovirus exposure and HLA in healthy donors. TCRdb keeps only in-frame clones here, not all; method: immunoSEQ multiplex PCR. The sample has fewer than 150,000 clones, roughly 77% seen once. Sequenced material: PBMCs. The receptors shown here come from a man in his thirties or forties in good health and CMV-seronegative. CDR3s include the opening cysteine and the closing phenylalanine or tryptophan. D genes are given only for firm matches. Clone size appears in some rows only: once, few, many, or a class for an expanded clone.

V gene	clone size	J gene	D gene	CDR3 protein	CDR3 DNA
TRBV28	-	TRBJ1-2	TRBD1	CASGTGGGYGYTF	TGTGCCAGTGGGACAGGGGGAGGCTATGGCTACACCTTC
TRBV29-1	-	TRBJ1-1	-	CSVDLWQGNLNTEAFF	TGCAGCGTCGACCTCTGGCAGGGAAACTTGAACACTGAAGCTTTCTTT
TRBV28	-	TRBJ2-1	TRBD2	CASSPESGRAYNEQFF	TGTGCCAGCAGTCCGGAGAGCGGGAGGGCCTACAATGAGCAGTTCTTC
TRBV10-2	once	TRBJ1-2	TRBD1	CASGEGQGAGGYTF	TGCGCCAGCGGGGAGGGACAGGGGGCTGGTGGCTACACCTTC
TRBV27	-	TRBJ2-3	-	CASSDGGLDTQYF	TGTGCCAGCTCAGATGGTGGACTAGATACGCAGTATTTT
TRBV7-8	-	TRBJ2-3	TRBD2	CASSLAWGLAGALTDTQYF	TGTGCCAGCAGCTTAGCGTGGGGACTAGCGGGGGCCCTCACAGATACGCAGTATTTT
TRBV18	-	TRBJ2-3	TRBD1	CASSPRRDSSTDTQYF	TGTGCCAGCTCACCACGAAGGGACAGTAGCACAGATACGCAGTATTTT
TRBV5-7	-	TRBJ2-7	-	CASSCAGKSYEQYF	TGTGCCAGCAGCTGTGCAGGGAAATCCTACGAGCAGTACTTC
TRBV9	-	TRBJ2-7	-	CASSVARSPYEQYF	TGTGCCAGCAGCGTAGCTCGGTCCCCCTACGAGCAGTACTTC
TRBV5-1	-	TRBJ2-1	-	CASADSSYNEQFF	TGCGCCAGCGCCGACAGCTCCTACAATGAGCAGTTCTTC
TRBV6-6	-	TRBJ1-5	-	CASREHGTPNQPQHF	TGTGCCAGCAGGGAACACGGGACACCGAATCAGCCCCAGCATTTT
TRBV10-2	-	TRBJ1-5	-	CASRPGHSNQPQHF	TGCGCCAGCAGACCGGGACATAGCAATCAGCCCCAGCATTTT
TRBV19	-	TRBJ2-7	TRBD1	CASSIGTGSSYEQYF	TGTGCCAGTAGTATAGGGACAGGGAGCTCCTACGAGCAGTACTTC
TRBV2	-	TRBJ2-5	TRBD2	CASSHFPRTSGSETQYF	TGTGCCAGCAGCCACTTCCCCCGGACTAGCGGGAGTGAGACCCAGTACTTC
TRBV6-5	-	TRBJ1-1	TRBD1	CASSYRQGMNTEAFF	TGTGCCAGCAGTTACCGACAGGGAATGAACACTGAAGCTTTCTTT
TRBV11-2	-	TRBJ1-1	-	CASSFAGSPEAFF	TGTGCCAGCAGCTTTGCAGGGTCCCCTGAAGCTTTCTTT
TRBV6-5	-	TRBJ2-7	TRBD2	CASKGGRKSAEQYF	TGTGCCAGCAAGGGCGGGAGGAAGAGCGCCGAGCAGTACTTC
TRBV5-1	few	TRBJ2-7	TRBD1	CASSYRQGSNEQYF	TGCGCCAGCAGTTACCGACAGGGTAGCAACGAGCAGTACTTC
TRBV6-1	-	TRBJ2-7	-	CASSDSYEQYF	TGTGCCAGCAGTGACAGCTACGAGCAGTACTTC
TRBV6-1	-	TRBJ2-5	-	CASTEEGAQETQYF	TGTGCCAGCACCGAGGAAGGGGCCCAAGAGACCCAGTACTTC
TRBV6-5	-	TRBJ2-2	TRBD1	CASSLRQGFGELFF	TGTGCCAGCAGTCTTCGACAGGGGTTTGGGGAGCTGTTTTTT
TRBV30	few	TRBJ1-5	-	CAWSAGNSNQPQHF	TGTGCCTGGAGTGCGGGAAATAGCAATCAGCCCCAGCATTTT
TRBV5-1	-	TRBJ2-3	-	CASSLADSYRFTDTQYF	TGCGCCAGCAGCTTGGCGGACTCCTATCGCTTCACAGATACGCAGTATTTT
TRBV27	-	TRBJ2-1	-	CASSFLSGDEQFF	TGTGCCAGCAGTTTTTTGAGTGGTGATGAGCAGTTCTTC
TRBV15	once	TRBJ1-2	-	CATSTLSGGYTF	TGTGCCACCAGCACTCTCTCGGGAGGCTACACCTTC
TRBV11-2	-	TRBJ2-7	TRBD1	CASSVGQAIYEQYF	TGTGCCAGCAGCGTCGGACAGGCGATCTACGAGCAGTACTTC
TRBV5-4	many	TRBJ2-6	TRBD1	CASGSGQGGSGANVLTF	TGTGCCAGCGGGTCGGGACAGGGGGGGTCCGGGGCCAACGTCCTGACTTTC
TRBV6-1	-	TRBJ2-7	TRBD1	CASSGRTGVEQYF	TGTGCCAGCAGTGGGCGGACAGGGGTCGAGCAGTACTTC
TRBV4-1	few	TRBJ2-1	TRBD2	CASSHASGSLVNEQFF	TGCGCCAGCAGCCATGCTAGCGGGAGTCTCGTAAATGAGCAGTTCTTC
TRBV6-6	-	TRBJ2-2	TRBD2	CASTAPTSVATGELFF	TGTGCCAGCACCGCTCCCACTAGCGTTGCAACCGGGGAGCTGTTTTTT
TRBV6-1	-	TRBJ1-3	-	CASSASRGSGNTIYF	TGTGCCAGCAGTGCCTCAAGGGGCTCTGGAAACACCATATATTTT
TRBV13	-	TRBJ2-5	TRBD2	CASSSWTSGGQETQYF	TGTGCCAGCAGCTCGTGGACTAGCGGAGGGCAAGAGACCCAGTACTTC
TRBV6-5	-	TRBJ1-1	-	CASRPRGGTEAFF	TGTGCCAGCAGACCCCGGGGGGGGACTGAAGCTTTCTTT
TRBV2	-	TRBJ1-5	-	CASSEGDSSNQPQNF	TGTGCCAGCAGTGAAGGCGACAGTAGCAATCAGCCCCAGAATTTT